Listed below are T cell receptor beta chains from one sample, sequenced in a study of blood T cell repertoires in COVID-19. Clones were sequenced by immunoSEQ multiplex PCR, and TCRdb holds only the in-frame ones, with some missing. The profile shows 95,000 to 150,000 clones, less than 75% of them singletons. The sample consisted of peripheral blood. These receptors were obtained from a human donor with acute or convalescent COVID-19. The donor label of this sample is uncertain. CDR3s include the opening cysteine and the closing phenylalanine or tryptophan. The D gene is left open where the match is weak. The size field is filled for only some rows; it gives once, few, many or a size class.

CDR3 protein: CASSLTGGSGQPQHF; CDR3 DNA: TGTGCCAGCAGCCTCACGGGGGGGAGCGGTCAGCCCCAGCATTTT; J gene: TRBJ1-5; V gene: TRBV7-2; D gene: -; clone size: -
CDR3 protein: CASSSAGTNTGSGYTF; CDR3 DNA: TGTGCCAGCAGCTCGGCTGGGACCAATACAGGGTCGGGCTACACCTTC; J gene: TRBJ1-2; V gene: TRBV7-9; D gene: -; clone size: -
CDR3 protein: CASSLDVTEAFF; CDR3 DNA: TGTGCCAGCAGCTTAGACGTCACTGAAGCTTTCTTT; J gene: TRBJ1-1; V gene: TRBV11-2; D gene: -; clone size: -
CDR3 protein: CATSWGGLQETQYF; CDR3 DNA: TGTGCCACATCATGGGGCGGCCTTCAAGAGACCCAGTACTTC; J gene: TRBJ2-5; V gene: TRBV10-3; D gene: -; clone size: -
CDR3 protein: CATGTGSSYEQYF; CDR3 DNA: TGTGCCACCGGGACAGGGAGCTCGTACGAGCAGTACTTC; J gene: TRBJ2-7; V gene: TRBV6-5; D gene: TRBD1; clone size: -
CDR3 protein: CASSLTSGNYGYTF; CDR3 DNA: TGTGCCAGCAGCTTAACCTCCGGGAACTATGGCTACACCTTC; J gene: TRBJ1-2; V gene: TRBV7-9; D gene: -; clone size: -
CDR3 protein: CASRDLGGWIGEQYF; CDR3 DNA: TGTGCCAGCAGGGACCTCGGGGGTTGGATCGGCGAGCAGTACTTC; J gene: TRBJ2-7; V gene: TRBV27; D gene: -; clone size: -
CDR3 protein: CASDTDRLDEQFF; CDR3 DNA: TGTGCCAGTGATACGGACAGGCTCGATGAGCAGTTCTTC; J gene: TRBJ2-1; V gene: TRBV19; D gene: TRBD1; clone size: -
CDR3 protein: CASRPRLAGGGDTQYF; CDR3 DNA: TGTGCCAGCAGGCCCCGACTAGCGGGGGGTGGAGATACGCAGTATTTT; J gene: TRBJ2-3; V gene: TRBV6-6; D gene: TRBD2; clone size: -
CDR3 protein: CASSPPSGGPGNEQFF; CDR3 DNA: TGCGCCAGCAGCCCGCCTAGCGGGGGGCCCGGCAATGAGCAGTTCTTC; J gene: TRBJ2-1; V gene: TRBV4-1; D gene: TRBD2; clone size: -
CDR3 protein: CAWNPFLNTEAFF; CDR3 DNA: TGTGCCTGGAATCCCTTCCTGAACACTGAAGCTTTCTTT; J gene: TRBJ1-1; V gene: TRBV30; D gene: -; clone size: -
CDR3 protein: CASSYSREGVGAQYF; CDR3 DNA: TGTGCCAGCAGTTACTCGAGGGAGGGGGTTGGGGCGCAGTATTTT; J gene: TRBJ2-3; V gene: TRBV6-6; D gene: -; clone size: -
CDR3 protein: CASSLARVSYNEQFF; CDR3 DNA: TGTGCCAGCAGCTTGGCCAGGGTCTCCTACAATGAGCAGTTCTTC; J gene: TRBJ2-1; V gene: TRBV7-9; D gene: -; clone size: -
CDR3 protein: CASSLRQAPGNTIYF; CDR3 DNA: TGTGCCAGCAGTTTGCGACAGGCCCCTGGAAACACCATATATTTT; J gene: TRBJ1-3; V gene: TRBV6-5; D gene: -; clone size: -
CDR3 protein: CASSYGTSGSSTDTQYF; CDR3 DNA: TGTGCCAGCAGCTACGGGACTAGCGGCTCTAGCACAGATACGCAGTATTTT; J gene: TRBJ2-3; V gene: TRBV13; D gene: TRBD2; clone size: few
CDR3 protein: CASSEKRRANYGYTF; CDR3 DNA: TGTGCCAGCAGTGAAAAAAGGAGGGCTAACTATGGCTACACCTTC; J gene: TRBJ1-2; V gene: TRBV6-1; D gene: -; clone size: -
CDR3 protein: CASWTGGHQPQHF; CDR3 DNA: TGTGCCAGTTGGACAGGGGGCCATCAGCCCCAGCATTTT; J gene: TRBJ1-5; V gene: TRBV12-3/TRBV12-4; D gene: TRBD1; clone size: -
CDR3 protein: CASTQTGTANTGELFF; CDR3 DNA: TGTGCCAGCACCCAGACCGGGACAGCGAACACCGGGGAGCTGTTTTTT; J gene: TRBJ2-2; V gene: TRBV9; D gene: TRBD1; clone size: few
CDR3 protein: CASSPTDIKLAKNIQYF; CDR3 DNA: TGTGCCAGCAGCCCAACGGACATTAAGTTAGCCAAAAACATTCAGTACTTC; J gene: TRBJ2-4; V gene: TRBV7-9; D gene: -; clone size: -
CDR3 protein: CASTSLANEQFF; CDR3 DNA: TGTGCCAGCACTAGTCTTGCCAATGAGCAGTTCTTC; J gene: TRBJ2-1; V gene: TRBV27; D gene: -; clone size: -
CDR3 protein: CASSSVASGGTDTQYF; CDR3 DNA: TGTGCCAGCAGCTCCGTCGCCAGCGGGGGTACAGATACGCAGTATTTT; J gene: TRBJ2-3; V gene: TRBV7-2; D gene: TRBD2; clone size: few
CDR3 protein: CASSSGGGNEKLFF; CDR3 DNA: TGTGCCAGCAGCTCCGGGGGGGGGAATGAAAAACTGTTTTTT; J gene: TRBJ1-4; V gene: TRBV7-9; D gene: -; clone size: few
CDR3 protein: CASSPGTGLIGELFF; CDR3 DNA: TGTGCCAGCAGCCCAGGGACAGGGCTCATCGGGGAGCTGTTTTTT; J gene: TRBJ2-2; V gene: TRBV5-6; D gene: TRBD1; clone size: -
CDR3 protein: CASSLAAGQSLYGYTF; CDR3 DNA: TGTGCCAGCAGCTTAGCTGCGGGACAGTCCCTCTATGGCTACACCTTC; J gene: TRBJ1-2; V gene: TRBV11-2; D gene: TRBD1; clone size: once
CDR3 protein: CSASFTSGGQETQYF; CDR3 DNA: TGCAGTGCTAGTTTCACTAGCGGGGGGCAAGAGACCCAGTACTTC; J gene: TRBJ2-5; V gene: TRBV20-1; D gene: TRBD2; clone size: -
CDR3 protein: CASNPQGGGIGELFF; CDR3 DNA: TGTGCCAGCAACCCCCAGGGAGGGGGGATCGGGGAGCTGTTTTTT; J gene: TRBJ2-2; V gene: TRBV11-2; D gene: -; clone size: -